This T cell receptor (beta chain) was obtained from a study of vaccination and CD4 T cells after COVID-19. Study information: Overlapping spike peptides of SARS-CoV-2, HCoV-NL63, HCoV-OC43 and HCoV-229E stimulated the cells.

Details on this clonotype: Its specificity is unknown.

Oncomine TCR Beta short-read sequencing was applied to DNA from cultured CD4+ T cells. The template was genomic DNA from cultured CD4+ T cells. TCRdb independently ran MiXCR on the PCR reads; one entry per CDR3 protein. The repertoire holds 13,000 or so distinct CDR3 sequences, with 50% to 65% as singletons. Described treatment: roughly 11-day PBMC culture with coronavirus spike peptide pools or control peptides (ViraFEST assay). Wells that each held around 2 million PBMCs were cultured with roughly 10 IU/ml IL-2 and roughly 10 ug/ml peptide pools. The receptor comes from a human donor with COVID-19. This sample comprised cultured CD4+ T cells from blood, obtained after SARS-CoV-2 vaccination.

The CDR3 reads CSAPHAGQSTDTQYF. The CDR3 coding sequence is TGCAGTGCCCCGCATGCGGGACAAAGCACAGATACGCAGTATTTT. The J gene is TRBJ2-3, the V gene TRBV20-1; tentatively, D is TRBD1 or TRBD2 (6 bases each). The ends were cut back, 6 bases at V and 0 bases at J, with 16 bases in the middle. The CDR3 sequence is 15 residues long. Germline loops: CDR1 DFQATT, CDR2 SNEGSKA (reference sequence).